This T cell receptor (beta chain) was identified during a study of T cells in tumors and immune-related adverse events (dated by TCRdb to the early 2020s). As to this clone: The antigen this receptor binds is unknown. The sample holds no much larger clone one base away, and base qualities are not on file.

The TCR beta locus was amplified and sequenced using the immunoSEQ assay, from which bulk TCR Vbeta CDR3 data were obtained. The source study handled its data this way. CDR3s were excluded if they were non-productive, were shorter than 7 amino acids, or did not start with C or end with F/W. Analysis was restricted to specimens with at least 1000 reads, and each clonotype was defined at the amino acid level. Clonality was computed as 1 minus Pielou's evenness. Library sizes were equalized by abundance-weighted random subsampling with replacement, which was repeated 100 times so that 95% confidence intervals could be reported. The Morisita overlap index was used to quantify repertoire overlap, and for each specimen the top 40 clones were checked for overlap with the irAE. TCRdb's version of the immuneACCESS table is confined to in-frame rearrangements and falls short of the full clone set. An unresolved V gene accounts for under half of the shortfall where checked; the remainder is of unknown origin. That table furnishes V, J and clone size, whereas the DNA furnished D and trimming. A total of fewer than 25,000 clones appear in this sample, around nine tenths of them only once. The leading ten clones occupy 1.3% of the sample.

Spanning cysteine to phenylalanine, the CDR3 consists of 15 amino acids. The read is trimmed to its CDR3 DNA, 45 bases read in frame from base 1. Germline trimming: 5 bases from V, 8 bases from J; junction bases outside gene matches: 11. The germline V gene specifies SGHVS as CDR1 and FNYEAQ as CDR2. According to the study, the label for this sample's treatment or condition signals: nivolumab (PD-1 blockade) given before sampling. The DNeasy Blood and Tissue Kit was used to extract DNA from formalin-fixed paraffin-embedded specimens. This sequence was found in a female donor with metastatic renal cell carcinoma. The chain uses TRBV7-6 and TRBJ1-4, with TRBD1 identical over 7 junction bases. The source was lymph node tissue, collected from a patient treated with anti-PD-1 therapy. The CDR3 here reads CASSRVQGSGEKLFF. The base sequence is TGTGCCAGCAGCCGCGTACAGGGGTCAGGAGAAAAACTGTTTTTT.